This TCR beta chain was sequenced for a study of T cell changes during pregnancy in multiple sclerosis. The V gene's germline CDR1 is MNHEY and CDR2 SMNVEV (reference sequence). The CDR3 consists of 16 residues. V lost 5 bases to trimming and J lost 1 base; unmatched junction nucleotides: 5. Here immunoSEQ multiplex PCR was the method, and the copy in TCRdb shows in-frame clones only, minus some. The repertoire includes about 40,000 clones, roughly 94% of them detected once, and approximately 1.7% sits in the top ten. This specimen was peripheral blood, taken in the third trimester of pregnancy. The rearrangement uses TRBV27 and TRBJ2-2; TRBD1 matches 9 bases. The clonotype originates from a female donor with multiple sclerosis, enrolled in a pregnancy study. CDR3 nucleotides: TGTGCCAGCAGTCATACAGGGGGCGTGAACACCGGGGAGCTGTTTTTT. Its protein is CASSHTGGVNTGELFF.